Given below is one T cell receptor beta chain in context. Its specificity is unknown. Per the germline V gene, CDR1 is SNHLY and CDR2 is FYNNEI. V was shortened by 8 bases and J by 6 bases, with 17 bases between the two germline ends. This CDR3 is built from 14 residues. The study ran the assay at deep level. The data were produced by immunoSEQ multiplex PCR, yet TCRdb's version contains in-frame clones alone and is incomplete. The repertoire holds 1.4 million to 1.5 million clones, with roughly 96% as singletons. The source of the sample is a study of shared clonotypes between healthy human individuals. Findings of the study overall: A generally larger estimated richness was seen in naive subsets than in memory subsets. Collection of samples was limited to blood; tissue repertoires likely differ.

The chain recombines TRBV2 with TRBJ2-1, with TRBD2 as a possible D gene (6 bases). This receptor was identified in a young man in good health. The sample consisted of naive CD4+ T cells sorted from blood. Indicated subset: CD45RA+ positively selected. The CDR3 loop is CASSFGSLGNEQFF. CDR3 bases: TGTGCCAGCTCATTCGGGAGTTTGGGCAATGAGCAGTTCTTC.